Shown below are 31 T cell receptor beta chains from a single sample sequenced in a study of T cell changes during pregnancy in multiple sclerosis. The protocol was immunoSEQ multiplex PCR, while the TCRdb copy is restricted to in-frame clones and leaves out a portion. The sample consists of about 57,000 clones, approximately 90% of them appearing once. The sample here was CD4+ T cells from peripheral blood mononuclear cells, taken in the second trimester of pregnancy. These receptors were collected from a female donor with multiple sclerosis, enrolled in a pregnancy study.

This sequence joins TRBV28 and TRBJ1-2, with TRBD1 matching over 7 bases. The CDR3 runs 13 residues. Trimming cost V 1 base and J 6 bases; bases outside gene matches: 2. Looked up from germline, CDR1 is MDHEN and CDR2 is SYDVKM. This CDR3 is CASSLLQGDGYTF. The CDR3 DNA is TGTGCCAGCAGTTTATTGCAGGGGGATGGCTACACCTTC.

The chain couples TRBV6-4 to TRBJ1-2; D might be TRBD1 (5 bases). Germline V gene sequence: CDR1 MRHNA, CDR2 SNTAGT. V was clipped by 4 bases and J by 8 bases, with 23 bases between them. The CDR3 runs to 16 residues. CDR3 nucleotides: TGTGCCAGCAGTGGGCCGGGACTCAAGTTACCGGAGGGCTACACCTTC. It translates to CASSGPGLKLPEGYTF.

The rearrangement joins TRBV27 to TRBJ2-2, with 13 bases identical to TRBD2. CDR3 length: 15 residues. Germline trimming cut 6 bases from V and 5 bases from J; bases unmatched to any gene: 3. Germline V gives CDR1 MNHEY, CDR2 SMNVEV (reference sequence). The CDR3 DNA follows: TGTGCCAGCAGGAGGACTAGCGGGAGTACCGGGGAGCTGTTTTTT. As protein: CASRRTSGSTGELFF.

The rearrangement joins TRBV28 to TRBJ2-1, with 11 bases lining up with TRBD2. This CDR3 region has 15 residues. Per germline, CDR1 MDHEN and CDR2 SYDVKM. The V gene end was trimmed by 1 base and the J gene end by 8 bases; junction bases not matched to a gene: 4. CDR3 region: CASSLSVAGGDEQFF. CDR3 bases: TGTGCCAGCAGTTTATCTGTAGCGGGAGGGGATGAGCAGTTCTTC.

The CDR3 DNA reads as TGTGCCAGCAGCCAGGACAGTCCTAATTCACCCCTCCACTTT. Translation gives CASSQDSPNSPLHF. The chain joins TRBV7-2 to TRBJ1-6; D is possibly TRBD1 (6 bases). With 5 bases removed from V and 6 bases from J, the gap between germline ends came to 11 bases. Germline values: CDR1 SGHTA, CDR2 FQGNSA. This CDR3 is built from 14 residues.

This clone occurred a few times. V gene TRBV30 combines with J gene TRBJ1-3; 10 bases line up with TRBD1. The junction had 8 bases not matched to a gene; V was cut back by 7 bases and J by 8 bases. The CDR3 totals 13 residues. Germline CDR1 reads GTSNPN; CDR2 reads SVGIG (reference sequence). Here the CDR3 reads CASRDRGGDTIYF. The CDR3 DNA is TGTGCCTCCCGGGACAGGGGAGGAGACACCATATATTTT.

The V gene is TRBV5-1, the J gene TRBJ2-3; maybe TRBD1 (6 bases). CDR3 length equals 17 residues. Trimming shortened V by 4 bases and J by 0 bases, and 18 bases separated the two germline ends. The germline V gene has CDR1 SGHRS and CDR2 YFSETQ. CDR3 amino acids: CASSPGGGQYSTDTQYF. CDR3 DNA: TGCGCCAGCAGCCCTGGCGGAGGACAGTATAGCACAGATACGCAGTATTTT.

The chain is built from TRBV5-6 and TRBJ1-2; 7 bases line up with TRBD1. The CDR3 is 15 residues long. From germline, CDR1 is SGHDT and CDR2 YYEEEE. J lost 1 base, V lost 6 bases, and 9 bases had no gene match. This CDR3 reads CASTPTGTVNYGYTF. CDR3 nucleotide sequence: TGTGCCAGCACCCCAACCGGGACAGTTAACTATGGCTACACCTTC.

The gene calls are TRBV7-9 and TRBJ2-7, with 7 bases lining up with TRBD1. The germline gives CDR1 SEHNR, CDR2 FQNEAQ (reference sequence). Trimming removed 5 bases from V and 0 bases from J; junction bases left unmatched: 7. The CDR3 runs 15 residues. In DNA, the CDR3 is TGTGCCAGCAGCCGTCGGGACAGTCCCTCCTACGAGCAGTACTTC. It encodes CASSRRDSPSYEQYF.

J is TRBJ1-5 and V is TRBV28; D ambiguous. The ends were cut back, 7 bases at V and 4 bases at J, with 14 bases in the middle. Per the germline V gene, CDR1 is MDHEN and CDR2 is SYDVKM. The CDR3 totals 14 residues. The CDR3 nucleotides are TGTGCCAGCAACCCTTTGGGAGGGAATCAGCCCCAGCATTTT. This gives the protein CASNPLGGNQPQHF.

Remarks on this clone: This specimen includes other DNA sequences encoding the same CDR3. The CDR3 is CASSLGANTEAFF. The CDR3 DNA reads as TGTGCCAGCAGCTTAGGGGCCAACACTGAAGCTTTCTTT. V usage is TRBV11-2 and J usage is TRBJ1-1; D remains ambiguous. CDR3 length: 13 amino acids. From germline, CDR1 is SGHAT and CDR2 FQNNGV. The germline V and J ends were trimmed by 1 base and 2 bases, with 5 bases remaining between them.

The genes are TRBV7-6 and TRBJ1-1, with D perhaps TRBD1 (5 bases). V was shortened by 5 bases and J by 1 base, with 11 bases between the two germline ends. Looked up from germline, CDR1 is SGHVS and CDR2 is FNYEAQ. This CDR3 has 14 amino acids. The CDR3 reads CASSQHGGNTEAFF. The CDR3 nucleotides read TGTGCCAGCAGCCAACACGGGGGGAACACTGAAGCTTTCTTT.

The chain carries TRBV4-2 and TRBJ2-3, with a tentative D call TRBD2 (5 bases). The CDR3 runs 16 residues. Germline CDR1 is LGHNA and CDR2 is YNFKEQ. V was cut by 4 bases and J by 6 bases, with 20 bases left in between. The CDR3 DNA follows: TGTGCCAGCAGCCCTACTATGAGGGAGAGTTCGGATACGCAGTATTTT. Residues: CASSPTMRESSDTQYF.

The chain links TRBV7-3 to TRBJ2-2, with D perhaps TRBD2 (6 bases). Germline V lookup: CDR1 SGHTA, CDR2 FQGTGA. This CDR3 spans 15 amino acids. The V gene lost 5 bases and the J gene lost 0 bases, with 10 bases spanning the gap. The CDR3 DNA follows: TGTGCCAGCAGCACGGGACTCCCGAACACCGGGGAGCTGTTTTTT. The encoded protein is CASSTGLPNTGELFF.

V usage is TRBV18 and J usage is TRBJ2-3; weak D call: TRBD2 (6 bases). The germline V gene encodes CDR1 KGHSH and CDR2 LQKENI. Trimming left V 5 bases short and J 1 base short, with 16 bases between. CDR3 length equals 16 residues. For the CDR3, the DNA is TGTGCCAGCTCAGCTCTCGAGGCTAGCGGCACAGATACGCAGTATTTT. Encoded protein: CASSALEASGTDTQYF. The full variable domain, with the rest looked up from reference TRBV18 and TRBJ2-3, is NAGVMQNPRHLVRRRGQEARLRCSPMKGHSHVYWYRQLPEEGLKFMVYLQKENIIDESGMPKERFSAEFPKEGPSILRIQQVVRGDSAAYFCASSALEASGTDTQYFGPGTRLTVL.

This rearrangement joins TRBV11-2 to TRBJ2-7; TRBD2 matches at 13 bases. Per germline, CDR1 SGHAT and CDR2 FQNNGV. The CDR3 covers 15 residues. Losses at the gene ends were 1 base for V and 4 bases for J; bases not matched to a gene: 1. The CDR3 DNA is TGTGCCAGCAGCTTAGCGACTAGCGGGAGGTACGAGCAGTACTTC. Amino acids: CASSLATSGRYEQYF.

The chain combines TRBV5-1 with TRBJ1-5; D may be TRBD1 (5 bases). CDR3 length: 13 amino acids. V was clipped by 4 bases and J by 7 bases, with 12 bases between them. From germline, CDR1 is SGHRS and CDR2 YFSETQ. CDR3 nucleotide sequence: TGCGCCAGCAGCGGGGGGGAGGAACAGCCCCAGCATTTT. Protein: CASSGGEEQPQHF.

The chain's CDR3 is CASFPGQGRGYTF. In DNA form, the CDR3 reads TGTGCCTCCTTTCCGGGACAGGGAAGGGGCTACACCTTC. The J gene is TRBJ1-2, the V gene TRBV6-5, with 9 bases identical to TRBD1. CDR1 and CDR2 (germline): MNHEY, SVGAGI. Trimming at V came to 11 bases and at J to 8 bases, leaving 12 bases not matched to a gene. CDR3 length equals 13 residues.

This chain joins TRBV2 and TRBJ2-3; D might be TRBD1 (6 bases). Germline V gene data show CDR1 as SNHLY and CDR2 as FYNNEI. V was shortened by 7 bases and J by 2 bases, with 10 bases between the two germline ends. This CDR3 is 13 amino acids long. CDR3 sequence: CASTDRATDTQYF. CDR3 DNA: TGTGCCAGCACGGACAGAGCCACAGATACGCAGTATTTT.

The chain carries TRBV18 and TRBJ2-5, with 9 bases lining up with TRBD1. The length of the CDR3 is 18 residues. The germline CDR1 and CDR2 sequences are KGHSH and LQKENI. Trimming cost V 1 base and J 1 base; bases outside gene matches: 10. This CDR3 is CASSPRSRTGVAQETQYF. CDR3 sequence (DNA): TGTGCCAGCTCACCACGGTCGAGGACAGGGGTCGCCCAAGAGACCCAGTACTTC.

This chain connects TRBV29-1 to TRBJ2-7; tentatively, D is TRBD2 (6 bases). This CDR3 has 12 amino acids. Germline V gene lookup returns CDR1 SQVTM and CDR2 ANQGSEA. The ends were cut back, 4 bases at V and 5 bases at J, with 12 bases in the middle. The CDR3 loop reads CSVVGGINEQYF. As DNA, the CDR3 is TGCAGCGTTGTAGGAGGGATCAACGAGCAGTACTTC.

The chain links TRBV7-3 to TRBJ2-7; a possible D gene is TRBD1 (5 bases). Germline V gives CDR1 SGHTA, CDR2 FQGTGA. Between the trimmed V and J ends, which lost 0 bases and 5 bases, there was a span of 11 bases. The CDR3 is 14 amino acids. The chain's CDR3 is CASSLTAGSHEQYF. The DNA of the CDR3 is TGTGCCAGCAGCTTAACGGCAGGGTCCCACGAGCAGTACTTC.

This clone has just one count. V and J are TRBV4-2 and TRBJ2-2; TRBD2 agrees at 7 bases. The CDR3 consists of 17 residues. After removal of 0 bases from V and 8 bases from J, the junction contained 12 bases not matched to a gene. The germline CDR1 and CDR2 sequences are LGHNA and YNFKEQ. CDR3 sequence reads: CASSQEGGRASKGELFF. The DNA for the CDR3 is TGTGCCAGCAGCCAAGAGGGGGGGAGGGCCTCCAAAGGGGAGCTGTTTTTT.

The V and J genes are TRBV5-6 and TRBJ2-7, with 7 bases that match TRBD1. V was clipped by 4 bases and J by 4 bases; unmatched bases: 5. Germline V gene lookup returns CDR1 SGHDT and CDR2 YYEEEE. CDR3 length: 13 amino acids. For the CDR3, the DNA is TGTGCCAGCAGCGCAGGGGGATATTACGAGCAGTACTTC. Its protein is CASSAGGYYEQYF.

The J gene is TRBJ2-2, the V gene TRBV5-1, with D tentatively TRBD1 (6 bases). Germline V gives CDR1 SGHRS, CDR2 YFSETQ. V dropped 1 base and J dropped 1 base, with 14 bases sitting between them. The CDR3 length is 17 residues. CDR3 loop: CASSLQTGQRNTGELFF. The CDR3 coding sequence is TGCGCCAGCAGCTTGCAGACCGGACAGCGGAACACCGGGGAGCTGTTTTTT.

Comment on this clone: Other DNA sequences of this sample code for an identical CDR3. V gene TRBV18 combines with J gene TRBJ1-2; TRBD1 is a possible D gene (6 bases). The CDR3 runs 14 residues. From germline, CDR1 is KGHSH and CDR2 LQKENI. The V end lost 3 bases, the J end lost 4 bases, and 12 bases lay between the germline ends. The CDR3 region is CASSPRGESYGYTF. CDR3 sequence (DNA): TGTGCCAGCTCACCCAGGGGCGAGAGCTATGGCTACACCTTC.

This rearrangement joins TRBV27 to TRBJ2-7; 9 bases line up with TRBD1. J was trimmed by 4 bases and V by 3 bases; bases with no gene match: 4. CDR1 and CDR2 (germline): MNHEY, SMNVEV (reference sequence). The CDR3 loop spans 14 amino acids. CDR3 coding DNA: TGTGCCAGCAGTTTGGAACAGGGGGCTTACGAGCAGTACTTC. Translated, it gives CASSLEQGAYEQYF.

The chain combines TRBV28 with TRBJ2-4, with 7 bases lining up with TRBD1. Germline V gene data show CDR1 as MDHEN and CDR2 as SYDVKM. The CDR3 is 17 residues long. The J segment lost 1 base and the V segment lost 3 bases, leaving 9 bases of the junction unmatched. CDR3 in DNA: TGTGCCAGCAGTTTTCTAGGGGGCATGACGGCCAAAAACATTCAGTACTTC. Translating it yields CASSFLGGMTAKNIQYF.

This clone was counted only a few times. V gene TRBV28 combines with J gene TRBJ2-4; maybe TRBD2 (7 bases). V lost 3 bases and J lost 6, with 21 bases in between. The CDR3 covers 17 residues. Germline V gene data show CDR1 as MDHEN and CDR2 as SYDVKM. CDR3 loop: CASSFSRGGRRGNIQYF. In nucleotides, the CDR3 is TGTGCCAGCAGTTTTAGTAGGGGGGGGCGGAGGGGAAACATTCAGTACTTC.

In its sample, this clone was seen once. This chain connects TRBV5-1 to TRBJ2-1; 12 nucleotides align to TRBD2. The junction had 7 bases not matched to a gene; V was cut back by 2 bases and J by 7 bases. Germline assignment: CDR1 SGHRS and CDR2 YFSETQ. CDR3 length equals 16 residues. The CDR3 DNA is TGCGCCAGCAGCTTCCAACTAGCGGGAGGTCCTAATGAGCAGTTCTTC. Its translation is CASSFQLAGGPNEQFF.

This clone appeared a single time. The chain links TRBV6-6 to TRBJ1-4; TRBD1 matches at 7 bases. V was pared by 5 bases and J by 1 base, with 4 bases of the junction left unmatched. This CDR3 has 15 amino acids. Germline V gene data show CDR1 as MNHNY and CDR2 as SVGAGI (reference sequence). Written as DNA, the CDR3 is TGTGCCAGCAGTCTAAACAGGGGAACTAATGAAAAACTGTTTTTT. It encodes CASSLNRGTNEKLFF.